Below are 26 T cell receptor beta chains sequenced from a single sample in a study of cytomegalovirus exposure and HLA in healthy donors. Primers: 60 Vbeta forward and 13 Jbeta reverse. Sequenced by immunoSEQ multiplex PCR; TCRdb stores in-frame clones only, minus some. The data show 100,000 to 150,000 clones, around 84% seen once. Sequences were obtained from PBMCs. These receptors all come from a man between 45 and 60 years old in good health and CMV-seronegative.

This sequence joins TRBV30 and TRBJ1-4; D gene ambiguous. V dropped 0 bases and J dropped 5 bases, with 13 bases sitting between them. The germline CDR1 and CDR2 sequences are GTSNPN and SVGIG (reference sequence). The CDR3 loop spans 15 amino acids. DNA of the CDR3: TGTGCCTGGAGTGTACTCAGAGGGAGCAATGAAAAACTGTTTTTT. Translation gives CAWSVLRGSNEKLFF.

The rearrangement links TRBV5-4 to TRBJ1-4, with 9 bases identical to TRBD1. V lost 4 bases, J lost 5 bases, and 6 bases stayed unmatched. Germline CDR1 is SGHNT and CDR2 is YYREEE (reference sequence). This CDR3 region has 15 residues. The CDR3 DNA sequence: TGTGCCAGCAGCCAACGCGGGACAGGGAATGAAAAACTGTTTTTT. Protein product: CASSQRGTGNEKLFF. The entire variable domain, with the rest obtained from reference TRBV5-4 and TRBJ1-4, is as follows: ETGVTQSPTHLIKTRGQQVTLRCSSQSGHNTVSWYQQALGQGPQFIFQYYREEENGRGNFPPRFSGLQFPNYSSELNVNALELDDSALYLCASSQRGTGNEKLFFGSGTQLSVL.

The chain couples TRBV19 to TRBJ2-7, with 11 bases that match TRBD1. V was pared by 5 bases and J by 3 bases, with 3 bases of the junction left unmatched. CDR1 and CDR2 (germline): LNHDA, SQIVND (reference sequence). The CDR3 is made up of 14 amino acids. The chain's CDR3 is CASSAGQGGYEQYF. The DNA for the CDR3 is TGTGCCAGTAGTGCGGGACAGGGGGGCTACGAGCAGTACTTC.

The rearrangement joins TRBV30 to TRBJ2-7; tentatively, D is TRBD1 (6 bases). The CDR3 sequence is 13 residues long. V was pared by 2 bases and J by 5 bases, with 13 bases between. Germline loops: CDR1 GTSNPN, CDR2 SVGIG (reference sequence). CDR3 region: CAWSIVQGDEQYF. The CDR3 nucleotides read TGTGCCTGGAGTATTGTACAGGGAGACGAGCAGTACTTC.

The chain employs TRBV4-1 and TRBJ1-2; the D is unclear. V lost 4 bases, J lost 6 bases, and 15 bases lay in between. This CDR3 is 14 amino acids long. Germline V gives CDR1 MGHRA, CDR2 YSYEKL. The CDR3 spells CASSPLMGRDGYTF. The CDR3 DNA follows: TGCGCCAGCAGCCCCTTGATGGGGAGGGATGGCTACACCTTC.

This clone has only a few counts. The V call is TRBV4-2, the J call TRBJ1-2; TRBD1 agrees at 8 bases. V shed 3 bases and J 2 bases; nucleotides not matched to a gene: 11. The CDR3 sequence is 17 residues long. Germline V gene sequence: CDR1 LGHNA, CDR2 YNFKEQ. The CDR3, as DNA: TGTGCCAGCAGCCACTTACTCCTCCGGGACAGGAACTATGGCTACACCTTC. Translation gives CASSHLLLRDRNYGYTF.

The chain is built from TRBV15 and TRBJ2-5; D is perhaps TRBD1 (6 bases). Trimming pared 5 bases from V and 1 base from J, leaving 17 bases between. The CDR3 is 16 amino acids. CDR1 is LNHNV, CDR2 YYDKDF, per germline (reference sequence). The CDR3, as DNA: TGTGCCACCAGCGTCACTCCACAGGGAAGCCAAGAGACCCAGTACTTC. Translated, it gives CATSVTPQGSQETQYF.

The rearrangement links TRBV18 to TRBJ1-4; D perhaps matches TRBD1 (6 bases). Germline V gene sequence: CDR1 KGHSH, CDR2 LQKENI. Trimming removed 3 bases from V and 8 bases from J, with 13 bases in between. The CDR3 runs 14 residues. The CDR3 loop is CASSPLQGGEKLFF. The CDR3 nucleotides are TGTGCCAGCTCACCGTTACAGGGTGGAGAAAAACTGTTTTTT. The full variable domain, with the rest looked up from reference TRBV18 and TRBJ1-4, is NAGVMQNPRHLVRRRGQEARLRCSPMKGHSHVYWYRQLPEEGLKFMVYLQKENIIDESGMPKERFSAEFPKEGPSILRIQQVVRGDSAAYFCASSPLQGGEKLFFGSGTQLSVL.

This clone came up once. The V gene is TRBV7-2, the J gene TRBJ1-1; D unresolved. CDR3 length: 15 amino acids. Trimming removed 5 bases from V and 0 bases from J, with 13 bases in between. Germline V gives CDR1 SGHTA, CDR2 FQGNSA. The DNA for the CDR3 is TGTGCCAGCAGCACACGGACGGGATTGAACACTGAAGCTTTCTTT. Protein: CASSTRTGLNTEAFF.

V usage is TRBV6-5 and J usage is TRBJ1-1; 8 positions match TRBD1. CDR1 and CDR2 (germline): MNHEY, SVGAGI. Germline trimming cut 2 bases from V and 11 bases from J; bases unmatched to any gene: 7. The CDR3 is made up of 13 amino acids. The CDR3 is CASSYATGTGAFF. CDR3 DNA: TGTGCCAGCAGTTACGCTACAGGGACAGGCGCTTTCTTT.

The chain employs TRBV10-3 and TRBJ1-2; D remains ambiguous. CDR3 length: 12 residues. Trimming shortened V by 3 bases and J by 5 bases, and 7 bases separated the two germline ends. Germline V lookup: CDR1 ENHRY, CDR2 SYGVKD. Here the CDR3 reads CAISEREYGYTF. The CDR3 nucleotides are TGTGCCATCAGTGAACGGGAGTATGGCTACACCTTC.

The sample holds a few counts of this clone. The CDR3 bases are TGTGCCAGTAGTGTCACAGGGGCCAATGAGCAGTTCTTC. Residues: CASSVTGANEQFF. The chain links TRBV19 to TRBJ2-1; TRBD1 aligns across 7 bases. With 5 bases clipped from V and 6 bases from J, the junction kept 4 bases outside the gene matches. The CDR3 covers 13 residues. Germline CDR1 LNHDA, CDR2 SQIVND (reference sequence).

The chain recombines TRBV6-5 with TRBJ1-1, with D perhaps TRBD1 (6 bases). The CDR3 is 16 amino acids. The V gene's germline CDR1 is MNHEY and CDR2 SVGAGI. Trimming removed 0 bases at V and 0 bases at J, with 11 bases between. CDR3 bases: TGTGCCAGCAGTTACTCCGGGACAAGATTGAACACTGAAGCTTTCTTT. Translating it yields CASSYSGTRLNTEAFF.

This clone was seen a few times. This CDR3 reads CASSQGANTDTQYF. The CDR3 region has the DNA TGCGCCAGCAGCCAGGGGGCTAATACAGATACGCAGTATTTT. The chain recombines TRBV4-1 with TRBJ2-3, with D maybe TRBD1 (6 bases). The germline gives CDR1 MGHRA, CDR2 YSYEKL. Trimming stripped 3 bases from V and 3 bases from J, with 10 bases between. This CDR3 spans 14 amino acids.

The CDR3 loop is CASSPSPRAYEQYF. The DNA of the CDR3 is TGCGCCAGCAGCCCCAGCCCCAGGGCCTACGAGCAGTACTTC. V is TRBV4-1 and J is TRBJ2-7; possibly TRBD1 for D (5 bases). V shed 4 bases and J shed 2 bases, with 12 bases lying between them. The CDR3 consists of 14 residues. Looked up from germline, CDR1 is MGHRA and CDR2 is YSYEKL.

The V gene is TRBV7-8, the J gene TRBJ1-5; D call uncertain. Germline V CDR1 and CDR2: SGHVS, FQNEAQ. V was shortened by 1 base and J by 6 bases, with 7 bases between the two germline ends. The CDR3 spans 13 residues. The CDR3 sequence is CASSLDHGQPQHF. The DNA of the CDR3 is TGTGCCAGCAGCTTAGACCACGGTCAGCCCCAGCATTTT.

The V and J genes are TRBV5-6 and TRBJ2-7, with 7 bases aligning to TRBD1. The trim removed 4 bases at V and 2 bases at J, leaving 9 bases unmatched. CDR1 and CDR2 from the germline V gene are SGHDT and YYEEEE. CDR3 size: 15 residues. The CDR3 sequence is CASSPRDRRTYEQYF. In DNA, the CDR3 is TGTGCCAGCAGCCCCCGGGACAGAAGGACCTACGAGCAGTACTTC.

In its sample, this clone was seen a few times. The rearrangement links TRBV18 to TRBJ2-3, with D unresolved. Looked up from germline, CDR1 is KGHSH and CDR2 is LQKENI. The CDR3 length is 14 residues. The V end was cut by 3 bases, the J end by 0 bases, with 7 bases between. The CDR3 nucleotides are TGTGCCAGCTCACCGAGCGAGAGCACAGATACGCAGTATTTT. Protein sequence: CASSPSESTDTQYF.

This rearrangement joins TRBV11-2 to TRBJ1-6, with TRBD1 matching 12 bases. After removal of 6 bases from V and 7 bases from J, the junction contained 4 bases not matched to a gene. Germline-derived CDR1 and CDR2 are SGHAT and FQNNGV. This CDR3 has 15 residues. The DNA of the CDR3 is TGTGCCAGCAGACCCGGGACAGGGGGCAATTCACCCCTCCACTTT. Translation: CASRPGTGGNSPLHF.

This clone was found a few times. The chain joins TRBV7-2 to TRBJ2-7; 8 nucleotides match TRBD1. The CDR3 consists of 15 residues. The germline V gene has CDR1 SGHTA and CDR2 FQGNSA. V trimming: 1 base; J trimming: 4 bases; junction bases outside the gene matches: 6. CDR3 in amino acids: CASSLVLGQAYEQYF. The DNA of the CDR3 is TGTGCCAGCAGCTTAGTGTTGGGACAGGCATACGAGCAGTACTTC.

This clone showed up many times. DNA of the CDR3: TGTGCCAGCCATGCGTTAGCGGGGGACACAGATACGCAGTATTTT. It specifies CASHALAGDTDTQYF. V is TRBV6-1 and J is TRBJ2-3; the match to TRBD2 covers 9 bases. The CDR3 runs to 15 residues. From germline, CDR1 is MNHNS and CDR2 SASEGT. V shed 8 bases and J 2 bases; nucleotides not matched to a gene: 8.

J is TRBJ2-1 and V is TRBV11-2; 11 bases agree with TRBD2. CDR1 is SGHAT and CDR2 is FQNNGV in the germline V gene. The CDR3 extends over 15 amino acids. Trimming took 4 bases from V and 7 from J; bases not matched to a gene: 6. In DNA, the CDR3 is TGTGCCAGCAGCTCGTTAGCGGGGGGGTTGAATGAGCAGTTCTTC. Translating it yields CASSSLAGGLNEQFF. The full variable domain, rest sourced from reference TRBV11-2 and TRBJ2-1, is EAGVAQSPRYKIIEKRQSVAFWCNPISGHATLYWYQQILGQGPKLLIQFQNNGVVDDSQLPKDRFSAERLKGVDSTLKIQPAKLEDSAVYLCASSSLAGGLNEQFFGPGTRLTVL.

The rearrangement links TRBV4-1 to TRBJ2-3; 12 bases agree with TRBD2. The CDR3 runs to 16 residues. Germline CDR1 and CDR2: MGHRA and YSYEKL. Trimming removed 2 bases from V and 6 bases from J; junction bases left unmatched: 6. Here the CDR3 reads CASSQLAGGPTDTQYF. In nucleotides, the CDR3 is TGCGCCAGCAGCCAACTAGCGGGGGGGCCTACGGATACGCAGTATTTT.

The chain recombines TRBV4-2 with TRBJ1-2; a weak D match, TRBD1 (5 bases). The CDR3 contains 15 residues. V lost 3 bases to trimming and J lost 2 bases, with 13 bases between them. CDR1 and CDR2 from the germline V gene are LGHNA and YNFKEQ. CDR3 loop: CASSQAGTPNYGYTF. The CDR3 coding sequence is TGTGCCAGCAGCCAGGCGGGGACTCCGAACTATGGCTACACCTTC.

The chain joins TRBV7-2 to TRBJ1-2; tentative D call: TRBD1 (6 bases). Trimming left V 3 bases short and J 9 bases short, with 11 bases between. The CDR3 runs to 12 residues. Germline V gene data show CDR1 as SGHTA and CDR2 as FQGNSA. CDR3: CASSFEQGSYTF. The CDR3, as DNA: TGTGCCAGCAGCTTCGAACAGGGCAGCTACACCTTC.

The V call is TRBV4-2, the J call TRBJ1-1; possibly TRBD1 for D (6 bases). Germline V gene lookup returns CDR1 LGHNA and CDR2 YNFKEQ. There are 14 residues in the CDR3. V was trimmed by 4 bases and J by 0 bases, leaving 9 bases between them. CDR3 DNA: TGTGCCAGCAGCCCAGGACAGATGAACACTGAAGCTTTCTTT. Protein sequence: CASSPGQMNTEAFF.